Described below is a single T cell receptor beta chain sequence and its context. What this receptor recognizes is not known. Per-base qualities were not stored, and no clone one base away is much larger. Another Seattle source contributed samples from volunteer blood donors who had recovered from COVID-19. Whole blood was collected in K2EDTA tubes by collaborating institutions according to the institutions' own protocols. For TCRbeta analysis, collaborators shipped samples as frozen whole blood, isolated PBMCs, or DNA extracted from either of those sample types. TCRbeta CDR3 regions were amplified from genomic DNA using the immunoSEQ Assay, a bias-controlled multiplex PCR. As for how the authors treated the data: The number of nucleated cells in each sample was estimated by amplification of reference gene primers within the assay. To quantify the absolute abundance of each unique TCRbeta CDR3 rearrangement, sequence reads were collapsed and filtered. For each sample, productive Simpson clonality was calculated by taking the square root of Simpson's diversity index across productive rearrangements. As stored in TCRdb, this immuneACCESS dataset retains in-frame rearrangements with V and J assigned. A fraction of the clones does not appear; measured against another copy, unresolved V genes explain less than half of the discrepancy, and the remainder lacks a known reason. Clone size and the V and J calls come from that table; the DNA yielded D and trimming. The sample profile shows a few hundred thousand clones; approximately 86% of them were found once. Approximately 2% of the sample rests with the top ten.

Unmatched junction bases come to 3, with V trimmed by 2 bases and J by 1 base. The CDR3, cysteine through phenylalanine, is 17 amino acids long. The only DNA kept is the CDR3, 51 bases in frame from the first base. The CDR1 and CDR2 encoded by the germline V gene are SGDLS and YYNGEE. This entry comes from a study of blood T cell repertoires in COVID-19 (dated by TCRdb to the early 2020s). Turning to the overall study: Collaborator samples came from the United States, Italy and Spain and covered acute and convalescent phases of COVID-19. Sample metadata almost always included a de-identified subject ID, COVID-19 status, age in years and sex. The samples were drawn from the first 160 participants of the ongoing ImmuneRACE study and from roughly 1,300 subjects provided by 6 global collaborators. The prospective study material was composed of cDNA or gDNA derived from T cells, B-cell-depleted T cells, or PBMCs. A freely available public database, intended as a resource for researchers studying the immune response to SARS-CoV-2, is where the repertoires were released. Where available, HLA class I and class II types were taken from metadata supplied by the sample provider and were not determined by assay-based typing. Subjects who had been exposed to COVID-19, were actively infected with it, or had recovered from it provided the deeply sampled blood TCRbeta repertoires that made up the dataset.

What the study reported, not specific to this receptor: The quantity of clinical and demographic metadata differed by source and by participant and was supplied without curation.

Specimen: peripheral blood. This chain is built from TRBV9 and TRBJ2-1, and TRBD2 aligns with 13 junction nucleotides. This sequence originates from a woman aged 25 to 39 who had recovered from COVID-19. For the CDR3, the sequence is CASSVRTSGSSYNEQFF. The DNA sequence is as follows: TGTGCCAGCAGCGTCCGGACTAGCGGGAGTTCCTACAATGAGCAGTTCTTC.